Listed below are T cell receptor beta chains from one sample, sequenced in a study of blood T cell repertoires in COVID-19. The protocol was immunoSEQ multiplex PCR, while the TCRdb copy is restricted to in-frame clones and leaves out a portion. The sample includes roughly 320,000 clones, about nine tenths of them seen just once. Sequenced sample: PBMCs or T cells enriched from blood (not recorded which). The receptors come from a man under 40 who had recovered from COVID-19. The CDR3 runs from the conserved cysteine through the conserved F or W. A D gene is named only where the DNA matches it firmly. Part of the rows lack a size; the others show once, few, many or a class for expanded clones.

clone_size: NA; d_call: TRBD1; j_call: TRBJ2-4; v_call: TRBV13; cdr3_nt: TGTGCCAGCAGCTTAGGACCAAGGACAGGTGGGGTTCAGTACTTC; cdr3_aa: CASSLGPRTGGVQYF
clone_size: NA; d_call: TRBD1; j_call: TRBJ2-3; v_call: TRBV12-3/TRBV12-4; cdr3_nt: TGTGCCAGCAGTTTGAGGGGGCCCGATACGCAGTATTTT; cdr3_aa: CASSLRGPDTQYF
clone_size: NA; d_call: TRBD1; j_call: TRBJ2-4; v_call: TRBV6-5; cdr3_nt: TGTGCCAGCAGTACAGGGGGCTCGGACAACATTCAGTACTTC; cdr3_aa: CASSTGGSDNIQYF
clone_size: NA; d_call: NA; j_call: TRBJ1-6; v_call: TRBV2; cdr3_nt: TGTGCCAGCAGTTCAGGGTTTTTGTCCTATAATTCACCCCTCCACTTT; cdr3_aa: CASSSGFLSYNSPLHF
clone_size: NA; d_call: TRBD1; j_call: TRBJ1-1; v_call: TRBV11-3; cdr3_nt: TGTGCCAGCAGCCCGCGACAGGGGCCGAACACTGAAGCTTTCTTT; cdr3_aa: CASSPRQGPNTEAFF
clone_size: NA; d_call: TRBD1; j_call: TRBJ1-6; v_call: TRBV11-2; cdr3_nt: TGTGCCAGCAGCTTATCATCAGGGGGCGAAAGGCATTCACCCCTCCACTTT; cdr3_aa: CASSLSSGGERHSPLHF
clone_size: NA; d_call: NA; j_call: TRBJ2-1; v_call: TRBV30; cdr3_nt: TGTGCCGGAGGGGGGCAGGGGGACTACAATGAGCAGTTCTTC; cdr3_aa: CAGGGQGDYNEQFF
clone_size: NA; d_call: NA; j_call: TRBJ1-1; v_call: TRBV6-5; cdr3_nt: TGTGCCAGCAGACCCAACCCGCGGACTGAAGCTTTCTTT; cdr3_aa: CASRPNPRTEAFF
clone_size: NA; d_call: NA; j_call: TRBJ2-5; v_call: TRBV10-1; cdr3_nt: TGCGCCAGCAGTAGAGTATACCAAGAGACCCAGTACTTC; cdr3_aa: CASSRVYQETQYF
clone_size: NA; d_call: TRBD1; j_call: TRBJ1-2; v_call: TRBV18; cdr3_nt: TGTGCCAGCTCACCAGGGACAGGGGACTATGGCTACACCTTC; cdr3_aa: CASSPGTGDYGYTF
clone_size: NA; d_call: NA; j_call: TRBJ1-3; v_call: TRBV9; cdr3_nt: TGTGCCAGCAGCGTTCGTCCGCTCGACTCGGGAAACACCATATATTTT; cdr3_aa: CASSVRPLDSGNTIYF
clone_size: NA; d_call: NA; j_call: TRBJ2-7; v_call: TRBV7-8; cdr3_nt: TGTGCCAGCAGCGACCTCATAAAGAGGCCGGGCGAGCAGTACTTC; cdr3_aa: CASSDLIKRPGEQYF
clone_size: once; d_call: NA; j_call: TRBJ2-7; v_call: TRBV27; cdr3_nt: TGTGCCAGCAGTGCCCCCGGAGACGAGCAGTACTTC; cdr3_aa: CASSAPGDEQYF
clone_size: few; d_call: NA; j_call: TRBJ1-3; v_call: TRBV7-2; cdr3_nt: TGTGCCAGCAGCTTAGGGGGGGTACACGGAAACACCATATATTTT; cdr3_aa: CASSLGGVHGNTIYF
clone_size: NA; d_call: NA; j_call: TRBJ2-5; v_call: TRBV7-2; cdr3_nt: TGTGCCAGCAGCTTAGCGCATACACTAGCTGGGCAAGAGACCCAGTACTTC; cdr3_aa: CASSLAHTLAGQETQYF
clone_size: NA; d_call: TRBD1; j_call: TRBJ1-2; v_call: TRBV15; cdr3_nt: TGTGCCACCAGCAGCGGACAGGGGGAAGACTTTGGCTACACCTTC; cdr3_aa: CATSSGQGEDFGYTF
clone_size: NA; d_call: TRBD1; j_call: TRBJ1-1; v_call: TRBV27; cdr3_nt: TGTGCCAGCAGTTTATCTTTTGCACGGACAGGGGGCAGTGAAGCTTTCTTT; cdr3_aa: CASSLSFARTGGSEAFF
clone_size: NA; d_call: TRBD1; j_call: TRBJ1-5; v_call: TRBV30; cdr3_nt: TGTGCCTGGGCCCGGGACAGGAATCAGCCCCAGCATTTT; cdr3_aa: CAWARDRNQPQHF
clone_size: NA; d_call: TRBD1; j_call: TRBJ1-2; v_call: TRBV28; cdr3_nt: TGTGCCAGCAGTTTAGGATCAGGGGGGGGCTACACCTTC; cdr3_aa: CASSLGSGGGYTF
clone_size: NA; d_call: NA; j_call: TRBJ1-4; v_call: TRBV5-1; cdr3_nt: TGCGCCAGCAGCTGGGGGGGCAGGGCGAACGAAAAACTGTTTTTT; cdr3_aa: CASSWGGRANEKLFF
clone_size: NA; d_call: TRBD2; j_call: TRBJ2-3; v_call: TRBV5-1; cdr3_nt: TGCGCCAGCAGCTTGGTAGCGGGGGGAAGACCGGAGGGAGATACGCAGTATTTT; cdr3_aa: CASSLVAGGRPEGDTQYF
clone_size: NA; d_call: TRBD1; j_call: TRBJ1-1; v_call: TRBV30; cdr3_nt: TGTGCCTGGAGTGTACTGGCAGGGGGCTGGACTGAAGCTTTCTTT; cdr3_aa: CAWSVLAGGWTEAFF
clone_size: NA; d_call: NA; j_call: TRBJ2-7; v_call: TRBV3-1/TRBV3-2; cdr3_nt: TGTGCCAGCAGCCAAGTCGGCGAGCAGTACTTC; cdr3_aa: CASSQVGEQYF
clone_size: NA; d_call: NA; j_call: TRBJ1-2; v_call: TRBV19; cdr3_nt: TGTGCCAGTAGGGGGCGGGGGCGGAAACTAAATGGCTACACCTTC; cdr3_aa: CASRGRGRKLNGYTF
clone_size: NA; d_call: NA; j_call: TRBJ2-3; v_call: TRBV9; cdr3_nt: TGTGCCAGCAGCGTCAGGGGACCAGGGGGCACAGATACGCAGTATTTT; cdr3_aa: CASSVRGPGGTDTQYF
clone_size: NA; d_call: TRBD2; j_call: TRBJ2-3; v_call: TRBV5-4; cdr3_nt: TGTGCCAGCAGCTGGGAGGGGCTTGGCACGGCAGATACGCAGTATTTT; cdr3_aa: CASSWEGLGTADTQYF
clone_size: NA; d_call: TRBD2; j_call: TRBJ2-3; v_call: TRBV3-1/TRBV3-2; cdr3_nt: TGTGCGAGCGGGAGAGGTACAGATACGCAGTATTTT; cdr3_aa: CASGRGTDTQYF
clone_size: NA; d_call: NA; j_call: TRBJ2-7; v_call: TRBV30; cdr3_nt: TGTGCCTGGAGTGTAGCGCGCCCCAACGAGCAGTACTTC; cdr3_aa: CAWSVARPNEQYF
clone_size: NA; d_call: TRBD1; j_call: TRBJ2-7; v_call: TRBV18; cdr3_nt: TGTGCCAGCTCATCGCCAACAGGGGTCTACGAGCAGTACTTC; cdr3_aa: CASSSPTGVYEQYF
clone_size: NA; d_call: NA; j_call: TRBJ1-1; v_call: TRBV5-1; cdr3_nt: TGCGCCAGCAGCTCCTACGGGGGGAACACTGAAGCTTTCTTT; cdr3_aa: CASSSYGGNTEAFF
clone_size: NA; d_call: NA; j_call: TRBJ2-4; v_call: TRBV29-1; cdr3_nt: TGCAGCGTTGAGCCAGTCCTAGCCAAAAACATTCAGTACTTC; cdr3_aa: CSVEPVLAKNIQYF
clone_size: NA; d_call: TRBD1; j_call: TRBJ2-2; v_call: TRBV25-1; cdr3_nt: TGTGCCAGCAATAGTTGGGGACAGTCGAACACCGGGGAGCTGTTTTTT; cdr3_aa: CASNSWGQSNTGELFF
clone_size: NA; d_call: TRBD2; j_call: TRBJ2-7; v_call: TRBV5-1; cdr3_nt: TGCGCCAGCAGCTTTGCCTCCACTAGCGGGAGGGCCAACGAGCAGTACTTC; cdr3_aa: CASSFASTSGRANEQYF
clone_size: NA; d_call: TRBD2; j_call: TRBJ2-5; v_call: TRBV11-2; cdr3_nt: TGTGCCAGCAGCCATAAGGACTATAGCGGGAGTGGGATCGAGACCCAGTACTTC; cdr3_aa: CASSHKDYSGSGIETQYF
clone_size: NA; d_call: TRBD2; j_call: TRBJ2-7; v_call: TRBV5-6; cdr3_nt: TGTGCCAGCAGCTCTCCGGGACTAGCGGACCATCACGAGCAGTACTTC; cdr3_aa: CASSSPGLADHHEQYF
clone_size: NA; d_call: TRBD1; j_call: TRBJ1-1; v_call: TRBV18; cdr3_nt: TGTGCCAGCTCAGAAACAGGGGCGAACACTGAAGCTTTCTTT; cdr3_aa: CASSETGANTEAFF
clone_size: NA; d_call: NA; j_call: TRBJ1-2; v_call: TRBV6-5; cdr3_nt: TGTGCCAGCAGTCCGCAGGGCTCTTACTATGGCTACACCTTC; cdr3_aa: CASSPQGSYYGYTF
clone_size: NA; d_call: TRBD1; j_call: TRBJ1-1; v_call: TRBV3-1/TRBV3-2; cdr3_nt: TGTGCCAGCAGCCCCCTGACAGGGAGGACTGAAGCTTTCTTT; cdr3_aa: CASSPLTGRTEAFF
clone_size: NA; d_call: TRBD1; j_call: TRBJ2-7; v_call: TRBV28; cdr3_nt: TGTGCCAGCAGTCCGACCGGGACAGGGAATCCCTACGAGCAGTACTTC; cdr3_aa: CASSPTGTGNPYEQYF
clone_size: NA; d_call: NA; j_call: TRBJ2-2; v_call: TRBV7-2; cdr3_nt: TGTGCCAGCAGCTGGGGACTCGTCACCGGGGAGCTGTTTTTT; cdr3_aa: CASSWGLVTGELFF
clone_size: NA; d_call: NA; j_call: TRBJ2-6; v_call: TRBV9; cdr3_nt: TGTGCCAGCAGCCCGCACCTACCTGGGGCCAACGTCCTGACTTTC; cdr3_aa: CASSPHLPGANVLTF
clone_size: NA; d_call: NA; j_call: TRBJ2-7; v_call: TRBV2; cdr3_nt: TGTGCCAGCAGTCCCCGGGTGCGGGGAGCCTACGAGCAGTACTTC; cdr3_aa: CASSPRVRGAYEQYF
clone_size: NA; d_call: NA; j_call: TRBJ1-2; v_call: TRBV5-6; cdr3_nt: TGTGCCAGCAGCTTGGACATAGTCGGTCCGGGGGGCTACACCTTC; cdr3_aa: CASSLDIVGPGGYTF
clone_size: NA; d_call: NA; j_call: TRBJ1-2; v_call: TRBV13; cdr3_nt: TGTGCCAGCAGCTTTTCAAGGCCCGGGGGTGGCTACACCTTC; cdr3_aa: CASSFSRPGGGYTF
clone_size: NA; d_call: TRBD1; j_call: TRBJ1-2; v_call: TRBV5-1; cdr3_nt: TGCGCCAGCAGCTCAACGACAGGGAACAACTATGGCTACACCTTC; cdr3_aa: CASSSTTGNNYGYTF
clone_size: NA; d_call: TRBD1; j_call: TRBJ2-7; v_call: TRBV28; cdr3_nt: TGTGCCAGCAGTTTTCCCGGGACAGGGGCTTCCTCCTACGAGCAGTACTTC; cdr3_aa: CASSFPGTGASSYEQYF
clone_size: NA; d_call: TRBD1; j_call: TRBJ2-3; v_call: TRBV5-5; cdr3_nt: TGTGCCAGCAGAGCCGCCGGGACAGGGGGAGGGGATACGCAGTATTTT; cdr3_aa: CASRAAGTGGGDTQYF
clone_size: NA; d_call: TRBD1; j_call: TRBJ2-1; v_call: TRBV19; cdr3_nt: TGTGCCAGTAGTATGGGACAGGGACTATACAATGAGCAGTTCTTC; cdr3_aa: CASSMGQGLYNEQFF
clone_size: NA; d_call: NA; j_call: TRBJ2-7; v_call: TRBV6-1; cdr3_nt: TGTGCCAGCAGTGACAACTGGGGTCGGGGCGAGCAGTACTTC; cdr3_aa: CASSDNWGRGEQYF
clone_size: few; d_call: TRBD1; j_call: TRBJ1-1; v_call: TRBV9; cdr3_nt: TGTGCCAGCAGCTCCCGGACAGGCTTCACTGAAGCTTTCTTT; cdr3_aa: CASSSRTGFTEAFF
clone_size: NA; d_call: TRBD2; j_call: TRBJ2-1; v_call: TRBV11-3; cdr3_nt: TGTGCCAGCAGCTTAGATCCGACTAGCGGGAGTAATGAGCAGTTCTTC; cdr3_aa: CASSLDPTSGSNEQFF
clone_size: NA; d_call: NA; j_call: TRBJ2-2; v_call: TRBV5-1; cdr3_nt: TGCGCCAGCAGCTTAGCGACCGGGGAGCTGTTTTTT; cdr3_aa: CASSLATGELFF
clone_size: NA; d_call: TRBD2; j_call: TRBJ2-7; v_call: TRBV19; cdr3_nt: TGTGCCAGTAACTCCGGGACTAGCGGTTACGAGCAGTACTTC; cdr3_aa: CASNSGTSGYEQYF
clone_size: once; d_call: NA; j_call: TRBJ2-5; v_call: TRBV6-1; cdr3_nt: TGTGCCAGCAGTGAAGCGCTCGGGGGGCGCCAAGAGACCCAGTACTTC; cdr3_aa: CASSEALGGRQETQYF